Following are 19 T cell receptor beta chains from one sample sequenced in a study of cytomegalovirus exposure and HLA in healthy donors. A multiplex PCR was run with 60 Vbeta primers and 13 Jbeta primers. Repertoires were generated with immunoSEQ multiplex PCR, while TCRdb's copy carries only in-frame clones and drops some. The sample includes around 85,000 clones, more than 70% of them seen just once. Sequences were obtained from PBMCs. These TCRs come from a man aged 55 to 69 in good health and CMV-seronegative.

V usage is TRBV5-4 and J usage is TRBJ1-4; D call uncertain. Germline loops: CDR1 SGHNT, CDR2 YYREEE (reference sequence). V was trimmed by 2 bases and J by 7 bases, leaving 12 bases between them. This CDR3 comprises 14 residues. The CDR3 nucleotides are TGTGCCAGCAGCTTCGGGCCGGAGGGTGAAAAACTGTTTTTT. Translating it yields CASSFGPEGEKLFF.

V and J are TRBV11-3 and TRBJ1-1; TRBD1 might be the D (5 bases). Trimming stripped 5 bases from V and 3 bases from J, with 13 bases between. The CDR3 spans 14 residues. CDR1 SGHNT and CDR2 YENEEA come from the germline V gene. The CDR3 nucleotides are TGTGCCAGCAGCCAGCAGGGCGAGTACACTGAAGCTTTCTTT. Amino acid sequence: CASSQQGEYTEAFF. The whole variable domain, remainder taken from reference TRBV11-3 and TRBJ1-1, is EAGVVQSPRYKIIEKKQPVAFWCNPISGHNTLYWYLQNLGQGPELLIRYENEEAVDDSQLPKDRFSAERLKGVDSTLKIQPAELGDSAVYLCASSQQGEYTEAFFGQGTRLTVV.

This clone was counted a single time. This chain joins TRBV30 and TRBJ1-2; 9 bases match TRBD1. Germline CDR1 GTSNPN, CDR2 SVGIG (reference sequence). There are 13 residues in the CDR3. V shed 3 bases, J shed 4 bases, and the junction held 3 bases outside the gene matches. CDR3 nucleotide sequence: TGTGCCTGGAGGACAGGGGGTACCTATGGCTACACCTTC. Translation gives CAWRTGGTYGYTF.

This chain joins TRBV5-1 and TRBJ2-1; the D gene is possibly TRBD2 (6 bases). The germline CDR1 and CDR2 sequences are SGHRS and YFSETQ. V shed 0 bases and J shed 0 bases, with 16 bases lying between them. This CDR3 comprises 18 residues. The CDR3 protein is CASSLVITRGSSYNEQFF. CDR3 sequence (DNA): TGCGCCAGCAGCTTGGTTATAACACGGGGGTCCTCCTACAATGAGCAGTTCTTC.

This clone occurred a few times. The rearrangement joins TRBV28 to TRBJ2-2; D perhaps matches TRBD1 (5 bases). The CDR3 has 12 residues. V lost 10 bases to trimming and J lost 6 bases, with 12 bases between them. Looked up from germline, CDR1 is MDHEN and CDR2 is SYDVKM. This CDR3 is CATVRVPGELFF. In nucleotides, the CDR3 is TGTGCCACCGTCAGGGTACCCGGGGAGCTGTTTTTT.

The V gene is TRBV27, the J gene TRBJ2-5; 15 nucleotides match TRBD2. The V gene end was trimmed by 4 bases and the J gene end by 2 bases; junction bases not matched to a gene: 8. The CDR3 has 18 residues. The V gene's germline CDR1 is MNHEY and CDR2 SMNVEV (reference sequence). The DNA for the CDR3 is TGTGCCAGCAGTTCCTACGGACTAGCGGGGGGGCATCAAGAGACCCAGTACTTC. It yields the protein CASSSYGLAGGHQETQYF.

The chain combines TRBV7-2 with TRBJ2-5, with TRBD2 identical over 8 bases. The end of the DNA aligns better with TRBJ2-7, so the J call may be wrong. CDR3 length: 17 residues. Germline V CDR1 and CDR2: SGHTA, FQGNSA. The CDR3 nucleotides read TGTGCCAGCAGCTTAGCGATTAGCGGGGTGCAACCCTACGAGCAGTACTTC. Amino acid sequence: CASSLAISGVQPYEQYF.

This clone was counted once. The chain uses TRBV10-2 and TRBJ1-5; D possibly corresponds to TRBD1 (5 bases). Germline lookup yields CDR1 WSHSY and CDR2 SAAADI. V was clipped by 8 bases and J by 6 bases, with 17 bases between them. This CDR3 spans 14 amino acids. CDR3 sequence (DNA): TGCGCCAGCCGGGTCGGGGGTTCTGGTCAGCCCCAGCATTTT. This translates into CASRVGGSGQPQHF.

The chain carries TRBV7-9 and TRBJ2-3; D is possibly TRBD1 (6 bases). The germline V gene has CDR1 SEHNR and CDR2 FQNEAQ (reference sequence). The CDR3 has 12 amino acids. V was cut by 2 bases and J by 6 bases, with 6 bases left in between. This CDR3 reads CASSLTGDTQYF. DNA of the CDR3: TGTGCCAGCAGCTTAACAGGGGATACGCAGTATTTT.

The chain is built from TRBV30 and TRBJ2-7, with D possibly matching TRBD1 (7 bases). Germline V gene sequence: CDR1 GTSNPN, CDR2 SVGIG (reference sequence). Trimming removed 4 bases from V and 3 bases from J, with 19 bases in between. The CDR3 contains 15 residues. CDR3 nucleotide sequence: TGTGCCTGGACTCCCGGGGGACAGAACAGCTACGAGCAGTACTTC. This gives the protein CAWTPGGQNSYEQYF.

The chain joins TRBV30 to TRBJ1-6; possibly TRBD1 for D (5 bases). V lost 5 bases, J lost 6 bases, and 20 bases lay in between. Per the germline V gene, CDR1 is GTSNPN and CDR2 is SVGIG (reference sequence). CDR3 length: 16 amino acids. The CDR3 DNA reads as TGTGCCTGGGATATAGGGGTTATCGCCTCTAATTCACCCCTCCACTTT. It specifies CAWDIGVIASNSPLHF.

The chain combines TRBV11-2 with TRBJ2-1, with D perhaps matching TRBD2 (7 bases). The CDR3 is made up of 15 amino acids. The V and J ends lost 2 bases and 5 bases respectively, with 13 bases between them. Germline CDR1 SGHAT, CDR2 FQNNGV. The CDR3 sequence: CASSLLGGLHNEQFF. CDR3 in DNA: TGTGCCAGCAGCTTACTGGGGGGGCTTCACAATGAGCAGTTCTTC.

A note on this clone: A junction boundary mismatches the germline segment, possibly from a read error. The CDR3 DNA reads TGTTCCAGCAGCTTACCCGGGACATCCGGCACAGATACGCAGTATTTT. This encodes CSSSLPGTSGTDTQYF. The rearrangement links TRBV7-9 to TRBJ2-3, with D possibly matching TRBD1 (6 bases). Per germline, CDR1 SEHNR and CDR2 FQNEAQ (reference sequence). The CDR3 spans 16 residues.

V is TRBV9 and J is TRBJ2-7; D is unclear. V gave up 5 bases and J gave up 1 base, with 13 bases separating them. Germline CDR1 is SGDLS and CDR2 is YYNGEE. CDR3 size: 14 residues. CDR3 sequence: CASSPLVTSYEQYF. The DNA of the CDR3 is TGTGCCAGCAGTCCCTTGGTGACATCCTACGAGCAGTACTTC.

The CDR3 region is CASSERVLAGGLEQYF. In DNA form, the CDR3 reads TGTGCCAGCAGTGAAAGAGTACTAGCGGGGGGGCTCGAGCAGTACTTC. The V call is TRBV2, the J call TRBJ2-7, with 13 bases that match TRBD2. V gave up 2 bases and J gave up 6 bases; unmatched junction bases: 7. This CDR3 region has 16 residues. Germline CDR1 and CDR2: SNHLY and FYNNEI.

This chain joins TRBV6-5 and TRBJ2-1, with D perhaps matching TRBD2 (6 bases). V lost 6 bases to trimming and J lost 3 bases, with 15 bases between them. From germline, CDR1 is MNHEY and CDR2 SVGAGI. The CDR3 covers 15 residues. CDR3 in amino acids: CASSPIAAYYNEQFF. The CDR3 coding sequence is TGTGCCAGCAGCCCTATAGCGGCGTACTACAATGAGCAGTTCTTC.

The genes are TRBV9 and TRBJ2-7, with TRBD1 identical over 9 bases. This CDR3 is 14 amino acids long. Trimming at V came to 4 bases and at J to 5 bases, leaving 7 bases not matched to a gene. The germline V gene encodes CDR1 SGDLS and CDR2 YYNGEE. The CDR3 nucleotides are TGTGCCAGCAGCCCCGGGGACAGGGTCAACGAGCAGTACTTC. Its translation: CASSPGDRVNEQYF.

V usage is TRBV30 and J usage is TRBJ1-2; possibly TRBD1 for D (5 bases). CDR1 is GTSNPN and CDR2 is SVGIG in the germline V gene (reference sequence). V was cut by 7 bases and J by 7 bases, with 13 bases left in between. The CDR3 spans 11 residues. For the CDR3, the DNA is TGTGCCTCGGACAAAGGGTCTGGCTACACCTTC. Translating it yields CASDKGSGYTF.

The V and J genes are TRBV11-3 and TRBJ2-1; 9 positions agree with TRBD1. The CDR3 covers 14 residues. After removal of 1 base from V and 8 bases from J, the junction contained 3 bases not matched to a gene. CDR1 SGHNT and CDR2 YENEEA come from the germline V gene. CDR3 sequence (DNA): TGTGCCAGCAGCTTAGCGGGACAGGGTTATGAGCAGTTCTTC. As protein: CASSLAGQGYEQFF.